This T cell receptor (beta chain) was captured by sequencing in a study of cytomegalovirus exposure and HLA in healthy donors. General study results and limits: Later work associated 16,951 TCR beta sequences with HLA alleles at 0.05 false discovery rate.

This CDR3 region has 13 residues. Deletions cut 2 bases from V and 3 bases from J, with 8 bases between. The germline V gene encodes CDR1 GTSNPN and CDR2 SVGIG (reference sequence). The PCR employed 60 Vbeta primers together with 13 Jbeta primers. Sequencing used immunoSEQ multiplex PCR; TCRdb keeps in-frame clones, though not all of them. The sample shows some 220,000 clones, over 75% of them seen only once. Turning to this clone: As yet, its antigen is unknown.

The V gene is TRBV30, the J gene TRBJ2-1, with D possibly being TRBD1 (6 bases). The sample was PBMCs. The TCR originated in a boy between 5 and 17 years old in good health and CMV-seronegative. The CDR3 nucleotides are TGTGCCTGGAGTAAGGACAGCTACAATGAGCAGTTCTTC. Translation: CAWSKDSYNEQFF. Using reference TRBV30 and TRBJ2-1 for the parts outside the CDR3, the full variable domain is SQTIHQWPATLVQPVGSPLSLECTVEGTSNPNLYWYRQAAGRGLQLLFYSVGIGQISSEVPQNLSASRPQDRQFILSSKKLLLSDSGFYLCAWSKDSYNEQFFGPGTRLTVL.